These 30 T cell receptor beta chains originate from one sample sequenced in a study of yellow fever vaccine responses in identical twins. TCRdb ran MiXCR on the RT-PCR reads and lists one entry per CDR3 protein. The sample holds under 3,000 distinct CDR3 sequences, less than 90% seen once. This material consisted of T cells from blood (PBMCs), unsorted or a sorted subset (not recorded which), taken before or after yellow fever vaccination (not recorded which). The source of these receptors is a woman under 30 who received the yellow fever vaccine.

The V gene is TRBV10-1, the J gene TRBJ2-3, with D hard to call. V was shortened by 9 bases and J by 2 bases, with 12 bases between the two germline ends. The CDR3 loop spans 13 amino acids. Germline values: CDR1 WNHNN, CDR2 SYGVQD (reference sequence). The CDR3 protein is CASKTENTDTQYF. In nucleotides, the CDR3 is TGCGCCAGTAAGACTGAAAACACAGATACGCAGTATTTT.

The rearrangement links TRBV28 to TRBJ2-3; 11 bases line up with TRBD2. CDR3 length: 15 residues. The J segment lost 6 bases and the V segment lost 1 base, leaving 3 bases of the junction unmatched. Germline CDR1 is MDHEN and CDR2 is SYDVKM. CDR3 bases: TGTGCCAGCAGTTTATTTAGCGGGGGGGCCGATACGCAGTATTTT. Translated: CASSLFSGGADTQYF.

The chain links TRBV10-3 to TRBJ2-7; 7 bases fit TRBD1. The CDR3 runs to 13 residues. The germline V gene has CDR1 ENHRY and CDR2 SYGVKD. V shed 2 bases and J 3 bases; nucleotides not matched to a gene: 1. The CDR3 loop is CAISEGDSYEQYF. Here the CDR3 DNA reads TGTGCCATCAGTGAGGGGGACAGCTACGAGCAGTACTTC.

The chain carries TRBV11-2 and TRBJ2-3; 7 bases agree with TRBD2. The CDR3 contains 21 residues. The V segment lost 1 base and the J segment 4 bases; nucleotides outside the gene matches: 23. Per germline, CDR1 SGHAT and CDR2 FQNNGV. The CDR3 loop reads CASSLVSNPLREGRIADTQYF. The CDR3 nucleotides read TGTGCCAGCAGCTTAGTTTCGAACCCTTTAAGGGAGGGCCGTATCGCAGATACGCAGTATTTT.

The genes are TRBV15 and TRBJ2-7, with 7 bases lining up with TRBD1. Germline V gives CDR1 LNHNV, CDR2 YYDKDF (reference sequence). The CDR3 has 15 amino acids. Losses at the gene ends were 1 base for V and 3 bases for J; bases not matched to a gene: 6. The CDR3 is CATSRVGTAHYEQYF. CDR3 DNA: TGTGCCACCAGCAGAGTTGGGACAGCCCACTACGAGCAGTACTTC.

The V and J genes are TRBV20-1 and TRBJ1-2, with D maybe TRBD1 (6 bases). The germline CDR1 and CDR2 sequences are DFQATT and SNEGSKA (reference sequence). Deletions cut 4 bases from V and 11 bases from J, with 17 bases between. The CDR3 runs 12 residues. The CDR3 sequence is CSATDQKGGYTF. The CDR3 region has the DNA TGCAGTGCTACGGACCAAAAAGGGGGGTACACCTTC.

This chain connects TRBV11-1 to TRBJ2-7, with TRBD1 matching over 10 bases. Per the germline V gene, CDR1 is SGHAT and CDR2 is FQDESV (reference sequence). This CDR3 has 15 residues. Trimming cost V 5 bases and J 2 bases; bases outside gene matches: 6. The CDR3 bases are TGTGCCAGCAGCGACCGGGACAGGGGCACCTACGAGCAGTACTTC. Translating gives CASSDRDRGTYEQYF.

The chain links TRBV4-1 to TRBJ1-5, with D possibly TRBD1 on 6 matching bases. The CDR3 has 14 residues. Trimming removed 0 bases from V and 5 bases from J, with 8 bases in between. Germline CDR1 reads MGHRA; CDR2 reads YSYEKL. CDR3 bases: TGCGCCAGCAGCCAAGAGGGGGCGGATCAGCCCCAGCATTTT. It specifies CASSQEGADQPQHF.

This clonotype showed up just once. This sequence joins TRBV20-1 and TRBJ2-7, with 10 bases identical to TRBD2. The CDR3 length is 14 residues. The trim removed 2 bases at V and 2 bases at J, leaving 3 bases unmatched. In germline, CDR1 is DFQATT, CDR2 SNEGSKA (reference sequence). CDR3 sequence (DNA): TGCAGTGCTAGAAATAGCGGGGGGACCTACGAGCAGTACTTC. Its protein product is CSARNSGGTYEQYF.

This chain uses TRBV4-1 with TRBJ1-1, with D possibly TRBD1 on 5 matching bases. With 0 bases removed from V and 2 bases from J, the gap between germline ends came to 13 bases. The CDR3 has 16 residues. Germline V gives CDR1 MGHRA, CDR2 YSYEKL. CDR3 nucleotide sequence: TGCGCCAGCAGCCAAGAATTGCGGGGGGTAAACACTGAAGCTTTCTTT. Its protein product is CASSQELRGVNTEAFF.

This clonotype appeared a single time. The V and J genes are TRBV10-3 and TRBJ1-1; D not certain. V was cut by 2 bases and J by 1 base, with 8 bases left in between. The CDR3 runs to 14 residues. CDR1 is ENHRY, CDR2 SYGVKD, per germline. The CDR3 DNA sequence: TGTGCCATCAGTGAGCCTTACAGGAACACTGAAGCTTTCTTT. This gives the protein CAISEPYRNTEAFF.

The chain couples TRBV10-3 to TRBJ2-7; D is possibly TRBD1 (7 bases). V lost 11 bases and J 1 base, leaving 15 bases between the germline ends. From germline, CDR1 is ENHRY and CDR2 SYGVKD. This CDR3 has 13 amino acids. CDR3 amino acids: CAAGGGQSYEQYF. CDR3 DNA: TGTGCCGCAGGAGGGGGACAGTCCTACGAGCAGTACTTC.

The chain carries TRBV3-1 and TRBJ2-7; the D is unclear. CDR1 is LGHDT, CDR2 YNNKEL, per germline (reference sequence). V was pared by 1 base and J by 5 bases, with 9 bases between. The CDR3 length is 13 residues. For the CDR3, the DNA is TGTGCCAGCAGCCAAGCTCTAGGCCACGAGCAGTACTTC. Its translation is CASSQALGHEQYF.

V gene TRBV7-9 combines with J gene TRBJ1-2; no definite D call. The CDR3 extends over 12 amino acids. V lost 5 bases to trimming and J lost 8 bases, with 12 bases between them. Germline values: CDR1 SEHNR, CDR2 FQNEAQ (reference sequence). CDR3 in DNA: TGTGCCAGCAGCGCCTACTTTGACGGCTACACCTTC. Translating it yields CASSAYFDGYTF.

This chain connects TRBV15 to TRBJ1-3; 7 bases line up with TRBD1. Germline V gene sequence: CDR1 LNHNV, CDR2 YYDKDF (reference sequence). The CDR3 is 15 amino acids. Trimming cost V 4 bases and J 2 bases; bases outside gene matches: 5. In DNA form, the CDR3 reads TGTGCCACCAGCAATACTGACAGGGCTGGAAACACCATATATTTT. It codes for CATSNTDRAGNTIYF.

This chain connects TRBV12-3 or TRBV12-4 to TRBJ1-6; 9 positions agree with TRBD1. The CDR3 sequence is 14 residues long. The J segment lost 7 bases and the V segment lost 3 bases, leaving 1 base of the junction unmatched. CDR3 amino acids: CASSLTGGNSPLHF. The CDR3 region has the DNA TGTGCCAGCAGTTTGACAGGGGGGAATTCACCCCTCCACTTT.

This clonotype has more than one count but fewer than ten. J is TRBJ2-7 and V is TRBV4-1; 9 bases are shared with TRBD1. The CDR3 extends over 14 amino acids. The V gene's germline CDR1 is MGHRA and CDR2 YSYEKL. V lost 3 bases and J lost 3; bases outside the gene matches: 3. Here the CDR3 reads CASSQRQGDYEQYF. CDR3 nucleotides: TGCGCCAGCAGCCAGAGACAGGGGGACTACGAGCAGTACTTC.

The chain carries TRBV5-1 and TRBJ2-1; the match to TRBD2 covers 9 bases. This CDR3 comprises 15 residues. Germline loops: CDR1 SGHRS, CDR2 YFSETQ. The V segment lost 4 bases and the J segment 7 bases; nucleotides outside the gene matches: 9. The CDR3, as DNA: TGCGCCAGCAGCGCACCCGGGACTAGCCGTAATGAGCAGTTCTTC. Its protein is CASSAPGTSRNEQFF.

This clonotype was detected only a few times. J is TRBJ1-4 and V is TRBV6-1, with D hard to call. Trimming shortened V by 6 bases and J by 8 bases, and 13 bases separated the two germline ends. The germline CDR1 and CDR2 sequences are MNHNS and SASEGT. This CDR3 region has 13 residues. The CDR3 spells CASRQSGREKLFF. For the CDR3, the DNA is TGTGCCAGCAGGCAATCCGGCAGGGAAAAACTGTTTTTT.

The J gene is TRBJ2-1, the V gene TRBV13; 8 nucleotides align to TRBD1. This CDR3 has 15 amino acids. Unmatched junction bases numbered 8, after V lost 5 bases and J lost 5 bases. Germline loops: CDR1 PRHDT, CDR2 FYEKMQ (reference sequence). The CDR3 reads CASSRRGRVDNEQFF. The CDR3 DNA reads TGTGCCAGCAGCCGCAGGGGGCGGGTAGACAATGAGCAGTTCTTC.

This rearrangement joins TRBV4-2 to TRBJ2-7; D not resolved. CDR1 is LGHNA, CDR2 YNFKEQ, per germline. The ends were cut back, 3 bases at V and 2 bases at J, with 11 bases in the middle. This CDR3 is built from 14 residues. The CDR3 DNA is TGTGCCAGCAGCCAGGGGTCCGAAGCCTACGAGCAGTACTTC. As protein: CASSQGSEAYEQYF.

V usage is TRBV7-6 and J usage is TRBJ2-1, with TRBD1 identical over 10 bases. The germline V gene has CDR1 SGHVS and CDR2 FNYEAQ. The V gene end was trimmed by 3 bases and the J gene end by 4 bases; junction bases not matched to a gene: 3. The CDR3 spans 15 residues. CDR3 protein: CASSFRQGAYNEQFF. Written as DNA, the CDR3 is TGTGCCAGCAGCTTTAGACAGGGGGCTTACAATGAGCAGTTCTTC.

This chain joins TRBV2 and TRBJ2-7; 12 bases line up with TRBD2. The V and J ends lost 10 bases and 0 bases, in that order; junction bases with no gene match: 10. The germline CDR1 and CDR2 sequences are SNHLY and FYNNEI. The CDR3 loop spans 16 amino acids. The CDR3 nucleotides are TGTGCCATCTGGACTAGCGGGGCTTTTAGCTCCTACGAGCAGTACTTC. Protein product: CAIWTSGAFSSYEQYF.

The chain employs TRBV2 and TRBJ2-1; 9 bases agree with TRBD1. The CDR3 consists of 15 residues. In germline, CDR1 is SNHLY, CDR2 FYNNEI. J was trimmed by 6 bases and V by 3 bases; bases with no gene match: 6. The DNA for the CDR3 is TGTGCCAGCAGTGACGGACAGGGGCCCCTCAATGAGCAGTTCTTC. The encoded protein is CASSDGQGPLNEQFF.

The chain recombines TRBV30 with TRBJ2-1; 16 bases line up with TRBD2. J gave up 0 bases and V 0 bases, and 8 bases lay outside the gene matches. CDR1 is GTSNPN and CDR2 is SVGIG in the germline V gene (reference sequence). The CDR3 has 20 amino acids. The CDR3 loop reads CAWSVIGTSGRGHSYNEQFF. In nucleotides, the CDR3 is TGTGCCTGGAGTGTAATAGGGACTAGCGGGAGGGGTCACTCCTACAATGAGCAGTTCTTC.

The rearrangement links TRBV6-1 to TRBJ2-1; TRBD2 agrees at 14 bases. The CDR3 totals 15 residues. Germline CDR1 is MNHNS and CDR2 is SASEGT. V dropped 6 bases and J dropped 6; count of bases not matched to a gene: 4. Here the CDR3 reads CASRTSGGAVNEQFF. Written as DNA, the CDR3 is TGTGCCAGCAGGACTAGCGGGGGGGCAGTCAATGAGCAGTTCTTC.

CDR3 coding DNA: TGTGCCAGCAGTAGCGGCTACAATGAGCAGTTCTTC. It yields the protein CASSSGYNEQFF. J is TRBJ2-1 and V is TRBV11-2; a possible D gene is TRBD2 (6 bases). Trimming shortened V by 6 bases and J by 3 bases, and 6 bases separated the two germline ends. There are 12 residues in the CDR3. In germline, CDR1 is SGHAT, CDR2 FQNNGV.

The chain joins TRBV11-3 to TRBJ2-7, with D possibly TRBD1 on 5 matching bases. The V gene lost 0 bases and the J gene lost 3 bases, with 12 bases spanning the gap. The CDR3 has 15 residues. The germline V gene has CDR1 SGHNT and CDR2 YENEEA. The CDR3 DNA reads TGTGCCAGCAGCTTAGATCTCCCCGGACACTACGAGCAGTACTTC. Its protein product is CASSLDLPGHYEQYF.

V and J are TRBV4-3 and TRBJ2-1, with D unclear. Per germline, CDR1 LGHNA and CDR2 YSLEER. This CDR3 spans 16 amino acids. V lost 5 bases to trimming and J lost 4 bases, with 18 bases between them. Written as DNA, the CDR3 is TGCGCCAGCAGCTCTCGACTGGCGCAATCTTACAATGAGCAGTTCTTC. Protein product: CASSSRLAQSYNEQFF.

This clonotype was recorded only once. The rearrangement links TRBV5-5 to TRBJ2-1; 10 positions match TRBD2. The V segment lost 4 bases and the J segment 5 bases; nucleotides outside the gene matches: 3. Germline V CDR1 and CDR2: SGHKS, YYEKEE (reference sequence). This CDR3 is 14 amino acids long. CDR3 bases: TGTGCCAGCAGCACGGGACTAGCGAACAATGAGCAGTTCTTC. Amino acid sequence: CASSTGLANNEQFF.